This T cell receptor (beta chain) is from a study of blood T cell repertoires in COVID-19. Study background: The United States, Italy and Spain provided the acute and convalescent COVID-19 samples.

Assay: immunoSEQ multiplex PCR; the TCRdb copy retains only in-frame clones and omits some. Among fewer than 95,000 clones listed, under 85% were seen once. CDR1 is LGHDT, CDR2 YNNKEL, per germline (reference sequence). The ends lost 3 bases at V and 1 base at J; junction bases unmatched: 5. CDR3 length: 16 amino acids. Sequencing was performed on peripheral blood. The sequence came from a human donor in a cohort sampled during active COVID-19. The J gene is TRBJ2-1, the V gene TRBV3-1 (or the pseudogene TRBV3-2), with 8 bases lining up with TRBD1. CDR3 bases: TGTGCCAGCAGCCAGCGACAGGGGATATCCTACAATGAGCAGTTCTTC. This sequence encodes CASSQRQGISYNEQFF.